The clone carrying this TCR beta chain was seen a handful of times. The V gene's germline CDR1 is SGHTA and CDR2 FQGNSA. The V end lost 0 bases, the J end lost 1 base, and 4 bases lay between the germline ends. The CDR3 extends over 13 amino acids. This entry belongs to a study of beta chain features in type 1 diabetes. Isolated RNA was reverse transcribed in full, so expressed TCRB transcripts were sequenced. Clones were sequenced by immunoSEQ multiplex PCR, and TCRdb holds only the in-frame ones, with some missing. The data show roughly 450,000 clones, with roughly 14% seen just once and about 0.034% held by the top ten.

This sequence originates from a man younger than 40 in good health. Sequenced material: naive CD4+ T cells from blood. The J gene is TRBJ2-7, the V gene TRBV7-2, with unresolved D. The CDR3 spells CASSLAQSYEQYF. The CDR3 region has the DNA TGTGCCAGCAGCTTAGCACAATCCTACGAGCAGTACTTC. Full variable domain (rest looked up from reference TRBV7-2 and TRBJ2-7): GAGVSQSPSNKVTEKGKDVELRCDPISGHTALYWYRQSLGQGLEFLIYFQGNSAPDKSGLPSDRFSAERTGGSVSTLTIQRTQQEDSAVYLCASSLAQSYEQYFGPGTRLTVT.